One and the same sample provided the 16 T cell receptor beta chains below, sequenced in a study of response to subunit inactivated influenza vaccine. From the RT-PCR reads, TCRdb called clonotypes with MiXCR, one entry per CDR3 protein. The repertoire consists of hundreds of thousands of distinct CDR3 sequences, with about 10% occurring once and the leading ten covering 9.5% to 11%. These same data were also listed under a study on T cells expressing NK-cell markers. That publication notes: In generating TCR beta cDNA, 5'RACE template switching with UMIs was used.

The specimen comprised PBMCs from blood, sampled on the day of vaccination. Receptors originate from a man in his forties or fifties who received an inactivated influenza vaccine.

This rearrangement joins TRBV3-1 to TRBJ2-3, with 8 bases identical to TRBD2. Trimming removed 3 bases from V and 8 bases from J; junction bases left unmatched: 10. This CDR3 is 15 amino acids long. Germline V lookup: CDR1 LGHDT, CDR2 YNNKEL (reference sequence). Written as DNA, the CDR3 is TGTGCCAGCAGCCAGAGCGCGGGGGGTCCGGGTACGCAGTATTTT. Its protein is CASSQSAGGPGTQYF.

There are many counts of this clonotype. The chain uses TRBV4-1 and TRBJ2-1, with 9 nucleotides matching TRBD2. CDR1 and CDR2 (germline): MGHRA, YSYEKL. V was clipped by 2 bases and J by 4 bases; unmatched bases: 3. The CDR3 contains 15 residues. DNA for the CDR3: TGCGCCAGCAGCCAACTAGCGGGGTTATACAATGAGCAGTTCTTC. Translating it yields CASSQLAGLYNEQFF.

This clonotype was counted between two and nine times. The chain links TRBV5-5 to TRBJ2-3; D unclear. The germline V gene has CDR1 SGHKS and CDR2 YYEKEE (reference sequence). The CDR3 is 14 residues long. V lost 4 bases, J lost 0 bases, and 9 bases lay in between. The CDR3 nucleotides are TGTGCCAGCAGCCCCCAACCTAGCACAGATACGCAGTATTTT. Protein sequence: CASSPQPSTDTQYF.

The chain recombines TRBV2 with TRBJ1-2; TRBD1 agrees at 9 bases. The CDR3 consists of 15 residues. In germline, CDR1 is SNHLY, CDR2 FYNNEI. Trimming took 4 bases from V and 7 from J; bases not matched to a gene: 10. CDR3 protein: CASSALGQGKAGYTF. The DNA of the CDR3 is TGTGCCAGCAGTGCCCTAGGACAGGGGAAGGCTGGCTACACCTTC.

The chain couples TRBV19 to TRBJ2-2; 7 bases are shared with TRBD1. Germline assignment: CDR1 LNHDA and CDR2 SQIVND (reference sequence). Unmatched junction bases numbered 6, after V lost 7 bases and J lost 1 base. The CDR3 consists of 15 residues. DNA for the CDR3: TGTGCCAGTAAGCCGGGACAGAAGAACACCGGGGAGCTGTTTTTT. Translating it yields CASKPGQKNTGELFF.

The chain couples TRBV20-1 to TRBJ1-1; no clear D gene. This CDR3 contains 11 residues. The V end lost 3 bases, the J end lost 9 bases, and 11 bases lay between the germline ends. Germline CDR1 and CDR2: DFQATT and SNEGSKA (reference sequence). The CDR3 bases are TGCAGTGCTAGTCCGACGCCCAAAGCTTTCTTT. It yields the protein CSASPTPKAFF.

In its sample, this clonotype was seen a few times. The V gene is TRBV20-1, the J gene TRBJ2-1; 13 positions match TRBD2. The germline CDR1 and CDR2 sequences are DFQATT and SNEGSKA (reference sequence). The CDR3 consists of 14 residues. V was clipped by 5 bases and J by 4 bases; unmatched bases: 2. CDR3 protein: CSAQTSGGYNEQFF. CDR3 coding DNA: TGCAGTGCTCAGACTAGCGGGGGGTACAATGAGCAGTTCTTC.

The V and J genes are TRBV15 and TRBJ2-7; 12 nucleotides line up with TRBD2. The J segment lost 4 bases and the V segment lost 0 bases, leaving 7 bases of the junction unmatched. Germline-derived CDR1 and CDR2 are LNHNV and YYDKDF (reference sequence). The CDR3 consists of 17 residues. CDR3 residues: CATSRERTSGKSYEQYF. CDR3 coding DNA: TGTGCCACCAGCAGAGAGAGGACTAGCGGGAAGTCGTACGAGCAGTACTTC.

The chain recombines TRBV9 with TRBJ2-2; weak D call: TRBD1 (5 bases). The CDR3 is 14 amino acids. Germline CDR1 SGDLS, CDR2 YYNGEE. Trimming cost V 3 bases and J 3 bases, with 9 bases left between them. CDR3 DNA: TGTGCCAGCAGCGGACCACAGGACACCGGGGAGCTGTTTTTT. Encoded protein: CASSGPQDTGELFF. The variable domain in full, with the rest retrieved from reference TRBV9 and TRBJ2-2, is DSGVTQTPKHLITATGQRVTLRCSPRSGDLSVYWYQQSLDQGLQFLIQYYNGEERAKGNILERFSAQQFPDLHSELNLSSLELGDSALYFCASSGPQDTGELFFGEGSRLTVL.

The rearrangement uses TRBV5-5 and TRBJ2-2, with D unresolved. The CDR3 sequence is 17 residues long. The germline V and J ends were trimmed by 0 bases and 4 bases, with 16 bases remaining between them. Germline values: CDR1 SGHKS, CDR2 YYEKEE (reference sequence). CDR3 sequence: CASSLGPSTPSTGELFF. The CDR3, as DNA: TGTGCCAGCAGCTTGGGGCCCTCGACTCCGAGCACCGGGGAGCTGTTTTTT.

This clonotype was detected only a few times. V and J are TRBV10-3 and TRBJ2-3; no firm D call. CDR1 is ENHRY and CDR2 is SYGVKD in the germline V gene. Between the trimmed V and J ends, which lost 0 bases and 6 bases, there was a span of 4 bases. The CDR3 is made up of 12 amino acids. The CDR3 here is CAISESMDTQYF. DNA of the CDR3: TGTGCCATCAGTGAGTCAATGGATACGCAGTATTTT.

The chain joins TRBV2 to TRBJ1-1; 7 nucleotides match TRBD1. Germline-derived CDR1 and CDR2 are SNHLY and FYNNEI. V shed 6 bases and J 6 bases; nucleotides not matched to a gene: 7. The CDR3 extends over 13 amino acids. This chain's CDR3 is CASSAGGLAEAFF. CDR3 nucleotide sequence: TGTGCCAGCAGCGCAGGGGGTCTCGCTGAAGCTTTCTTT.

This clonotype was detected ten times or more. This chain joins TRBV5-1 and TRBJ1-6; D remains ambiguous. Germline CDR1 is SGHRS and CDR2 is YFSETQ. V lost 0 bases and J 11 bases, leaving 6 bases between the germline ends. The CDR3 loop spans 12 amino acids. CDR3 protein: CASSLEQPPLHF. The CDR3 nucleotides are TGCGCCAGCAGCTTGGAACAGCCACCCCTCCACTTT.

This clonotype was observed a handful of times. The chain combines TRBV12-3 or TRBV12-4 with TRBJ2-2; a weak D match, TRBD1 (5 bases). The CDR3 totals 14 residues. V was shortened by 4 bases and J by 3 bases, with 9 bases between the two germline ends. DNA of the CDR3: TGTGCCAGCAGTTGGGGCGCCGACACCGGGGAGCTGTTTTTT. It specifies CASSWGADTGELFF.

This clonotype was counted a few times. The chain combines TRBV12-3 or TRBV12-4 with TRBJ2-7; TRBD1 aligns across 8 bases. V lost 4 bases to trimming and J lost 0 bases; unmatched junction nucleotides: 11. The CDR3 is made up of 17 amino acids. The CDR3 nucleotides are TGTGCCAGCAGTTCGGGGACAGGCGCCATGAGCTCCTACGAGCAGTACTTC. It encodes CASSSGTGAMSSYEQYF.

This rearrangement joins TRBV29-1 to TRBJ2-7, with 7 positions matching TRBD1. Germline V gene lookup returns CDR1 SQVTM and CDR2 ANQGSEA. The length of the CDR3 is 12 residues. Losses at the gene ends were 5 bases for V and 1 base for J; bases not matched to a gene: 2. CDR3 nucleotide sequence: TGCAGCGTTCAGGGGGATTCCTACGAGCAGTACTTC. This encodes CSVQGDSYEQYF.